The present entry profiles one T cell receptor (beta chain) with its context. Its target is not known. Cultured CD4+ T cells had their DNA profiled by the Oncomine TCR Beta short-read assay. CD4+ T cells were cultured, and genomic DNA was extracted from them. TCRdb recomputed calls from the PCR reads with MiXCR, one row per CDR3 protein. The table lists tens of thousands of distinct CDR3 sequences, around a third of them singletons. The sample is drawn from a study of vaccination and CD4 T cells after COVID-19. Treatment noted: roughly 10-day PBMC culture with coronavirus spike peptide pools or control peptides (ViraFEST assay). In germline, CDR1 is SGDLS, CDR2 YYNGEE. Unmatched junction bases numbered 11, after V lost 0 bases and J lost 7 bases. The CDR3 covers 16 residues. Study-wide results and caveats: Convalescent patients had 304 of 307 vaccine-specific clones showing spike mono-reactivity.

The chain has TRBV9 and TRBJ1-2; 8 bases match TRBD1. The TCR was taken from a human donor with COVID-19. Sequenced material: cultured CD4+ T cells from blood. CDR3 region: CASSVVGQPDRVGYTF. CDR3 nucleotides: TGTGCCAGCAGCGTAGTAGGTCAGCCGGACAGGGTTGGCTACACCTTC. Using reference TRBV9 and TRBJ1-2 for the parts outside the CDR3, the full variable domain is DSGVTQTPKHLITATGQRVTLRCSPRSGDLSVYWYQQSLDQGLQFLIQYYNGEERAKGNILERFSAQQFPDLHSELNLSSLELGDSALYFCASSVVGQPDRVGYTFGSGTRLTVV.